The 9 T cell receptor beta chains in this list originate from one sample, sequenced in a study of cytomegalovirus exposure and HLA in healthy donors. Clones were read by immunoSEQ multiplex PCR, and TCRdb kept only the in-frame ones, dropping some. The sample lists over 200,000 clones; 90% were seen once. The material sequenced was PBMCs. The origin of the receptors is a woman under 30 in good health and CMV-seronegative.

J is TRBJ1-6 and V is TRBV10-3; TRBD1 aligns across 8 bases. CDR3 length equals 14 residues. The V segment lost 7 bases and the J segment 9 bases; nucleotides outside the gene matches: 8. Germline lookup yields CDR1 ENHRY and CDR2 SYGVKD. The chain's CDR3 is CAIKMTGVGSPLHF. In nucleotides, the CDR3 is TGTGCCATCAAGATGACAGGGGTAGGTTCACCCCTCCACTTT.

The chain combines TRBV9 with TRBJ2-7; 8 bases line up with TRBD1. The germline V gene encodes CDR1 SGDLS and CDR2 YYNGEE. V dropped 0 bases and J dropped 3; count of bases not matched to a gene: 2. The CDR3 is 14 residues long. CDR3 amino acids: CASSVGQGFYEQYF. In DNA, the CDR3 is TGTGCCAGCAGCGTAGGACAGGGGTTCTACGAGCAGTACTTC. The full variable domain, its missing parts supplied by reference TRBV9 and TRBJ2-7, is DSGVTQTPKHLITATGQRVTLRCSPRSGDLSVYWYQQSLDQGLQFLIQYYNGEERAKGNILERFSAQQFPDLHSELNLSSLELGDSALYFCASSVGQGFYEQYFGPGTRLTVT.

The chain is built from TRBV28 and TRBJ1-2; TRBD1 agrees at 7 bases. With V trimmed by 3 bases and J by 4 bases, 2 bases remained unmatched. The CDR3 runs to 13 residues. CDR1 MDHEN and CDR2 SYDVKM come from the germline V gene. The CDR3 loop is CASSFRTGYGYTF. The CDR3 DNA sequence: TGTGCCAGCAGTTTCCGGACAGGCTATGGCTACACCTTC.

The V call is TRBV7-9, the J call TRBJ2-3, with D unresolved. V was trimmed by 5 bases and J by 6 bases, leaving 6 bases between them. The CDR3 loop spans 11 amino acids. Germline CDR1 and CDR2: SEHNR and FQNEAQ (reference sequence). CDR3 amino acids: CASSLQDTQYF. CDR3 sequence (DNA): TGTGCCAGCAGCCTCCAGGATACGCAGTATTTT.

CDR3: CASSSLQGASFNNEQFF. The CDR3 DNA sequence: TGTGCCAGTAGTTCCTTACAGGGGGCGTCGTTCAACAATGAGCAGTTCTTC. V is TRBV19 and J is TRBJ2-1, with 9 nucleotides matching TRBD1. Per the germline V gene, CDR1 is LNHDA and CDR2 is SQIVND (reference sequence). The V segment lost 5 bases and the J segment 5 bases; nucleotides outside the gene matches: 13. This CDR3 is 17 amino acids long.

The gene calls are TRBV7-6 and TRBJ1-2; D might be TRBD1 (5 bases). V gave up 3 bases and J gave up 4 bases, with 21 bases separating them. Germline V gene sequence: CDR1 SGHVS, CDR2 FNYEAQ. The CDR3 loop spans 17 amino acids. The CDR3 is CASSLGPPTNAPYGYTF. The CDR3 DNA follows: TGTGCCAGCAGCTTGGGGCCACCTACCAACGCTCCCTATGGCTACACCTTC. Combining the CDR3 with reference TRBV7-6 and TRBJ1-2 gives the whole variable domain GAGVSQSPRYKVTKRGQDVALRCDPISGHVSLYWYRQALGQGPEFLTYFNYEAQQDKSGLPNDRFSAERPEGSISTLTIQRTEQRDSAMYRCASSLGPPTNAPYGYTFGSGTRLTVV.

The chain is built from TRBV5-6 and TRBJ1-5; D remains ambiguous. There are 15 residues in the CDR3. Germline V gene sequence: CDR1 SGHDT, CDR2 YYEEEE. Trimming left V 0 bases short and J 11 bases short, with 18 bases between. CDR3 loop: CASSLGGGQVYSQHF. The CDR3 bases are TGTGCCAGCAGCTTGGGGGGAGGGCAGGTTTATTCCCAGCATTTT.

This chain connects TRBV7-2 to TRBJ2-7, with a possible D match to TRBD1 (5 bases). The ends were cut back, 2 bases at V and 2 bases at J, with 7 bases in the middle. Germline CDR1 reads SGHTA; CDR2 reads FQGNSA. The CDR3 spans 13 residues. The CDR3 DNA reads as TGTGCCAGCAGCTTACCCAGGGCCTACGAGCAGTACGTC. This encodes CASSLPRAYEQYV.

This clone appeared a single time. The V and J genes are TRBV2 and TRBJ2-1; TRBD2 might be the D (5 bases). Germline V gene sequence: CDR1 SNHLY, CDR2 FYNNEI. Trimming cost V 7 bases and J 0 bases, with 13 bases left between them. The CDR3 runs to 15 residues. Here the CDR3 reads CASTGGESSYNEQFF. The CDR3 DNA sequence: TGTGCCAGCACAGGTGGGGAGAGCTCCTACAATGAGCAGTTCTTC. Complete variable domain (other parts from reference TRBV2 and TRBJ2-1): EPEVTQTPSHQVTQMGQEVILRCVPISNHLYFYWYRQILGQKVEFLVSFYNNEISEKSEIFDDQFSVERPDGSNFTLKIRSTKLEDSAMYFCASTGGESSYNEQFFGPGTRLTVL.